A selection of T cell receptor beta chains follows, all from one sample in a study of blood T cell repertoires in COVID-19. This table comes from immunoSEQ multiplex PCR, and its TCRdb copy is limited to in-frame clones, with some not included. Here the sample spans about 360,000 clones, more than 75% being singletons. Sequenced sample: peripheral blood. The receptors were gathered from a human donor in a cohort sampled during active COVID-19. The CDR3 runs from the conserved cysteine through the conserved F or W. Each record gives: J gene, clone size, V gene, D gene, CDR3 protein, CDR3 DNA. The D gene is left open where the match is weak. A clone size is listed for some rows: how often the clone was seen (once, few, many), or a class if it is expanded.

J gene: TRBJ2-3
clone size: .
V gene: TRBV9
D gene: TRBD2
CDR3 protein: CASSDTSGLAGSPDTQYF
CDR3 DNA: TGTGCCAGCAGCGATACCTCGGGACTAGCGGGGAGTCCAGATACGCAGTATTTT

J gene: TRBJ2-5
clone size: .
V gene: TRBV21-1
D gene: .
CDR3 protein: CASLAAVQETQYF
CDR3 DNA: TGTGCCAGCTTGGCGGCGGTACAAGAGACCCAGTACTTC

J gene: TRBJ2-2
clone size: .
V gene: TRBV6-5
D gene: .
CDR3 protein: CATSPPSDTGELFF
CDR3 DNA: TGTGCCACCTCGCCCCCGTCGGACACCGGGGAGCTGTTTTTT

J gene: TRBJ2-7
clone size: .
V gene: TRBV5-1
D gene: TRBD1
CDR3 protein: CASSLVRDREAYEQYF
CDR3 DNA: TGCGCCAGCAGCTTAGTTCGGGACAGGGAAGCCTACGAGCAGTACTTC

J gene: TRBJ2-3
clone size: .
V gene: TRBV20-1
D gene: .
CDR3 protein: CSASLGSHLTDTQYF
CDR3 DNA: TGCAGTGCTAGTTTGGGTAGCCACCTGACAGATACGCAGTATTTT

J gene: TRBJ2-7
clone size: .
V gene: TRBV19
D gene: TRBD2
CDR3 protein: CASSMQGGLAGVPPYEQYF
CDR3 DNA: TGTGCCAGTAGTATGCAGGGGGGACTAGCGGGAGTCCCCCCCTACGAGCAGTACTTC

J gene: TRBJ2-5
clone size: .
V gene: TRBV5-5
D gene: .
CDR3 protein: CASSFTLGGAVGQETQYF
CDR3 DNA: TGTGCCAGCAGCTTCACCTTGGGGGGGGCGGTGGGACAAGAGACCCAGTACTTC

J gene: TRBJ2-3
clone size: once
V gene: TRBV2
D gene: TRBD2
CDR3 protein: CASDSGGVFSTDTQYF
CDR3 DNA: TGTGCCAGCGACAGCGGGGGGGTATTTAGCACAGATACGCAGTATTTT

J gene: TRBJ1-1
clone size: .
V gene: TRBV30
D gene: .
CDR3 protein: CAWNRDTMNTEAFF
CDR3 DNA: TGTGCCTGGAACCGGGACACGATGAACACTGAAGCTTTCTTT

J gene: TRBJ1-2
clone size: .
V gene: TRBV7-9
D gene: .
CDR3 protein: CASSLGTANYGYTF
CDR3 DNA: TGTGCCAGCAGCTTAGGCACAGCTAACTATGGCTACACCTTC

J gene: TRBJ2-1
clone size: .
V gene: TRBV29-1
D gene: TRBD2
CDR3 protein: CSVRRGDAEQFF
CDR3 DNA: TGCAGCGTCCGTCGGGGGGATGCTGAGCAGTTCTTC

J gene: TRBJ2-3
clone size: .
V gene: TRBV29-1
D gene: TRBD1
CDR3 protein: CSVETGDDKDTQYF
CDR3 DNA: TGCAGCGTTGAGACAGGGGACGATAAAGATACGCAGTATTTT

J gene: TRBJ1-6
clone size: once
V gene: TRBV30
D gene: .
CDR3 protein: CAYTPGADNSPLHF
CDR3 DNA: TGTGCCTACACCCCAGGGGCAGATAATTCACCCCTCCACTTT

J gene: TRBJ2-5
clone size: .
V gene: TRBV2
D gene: .
CDR3 protein: CASRQMITQETQYF
CDR3 DNA: TGTGCCAGCAGACAGATGATTACCCAAGAGACCCAGTACTTC

J gene: TRBJ2-3
clone size: .
V gene: TRBV5-1
D gene: .
CDR3 protein: CASSSPQAGSDTQYF
CDR3 DNA: TGCGCCAGCAGCTCCCCCCAGGCAGGGTCAGATACGCAGTATTTT

J gene: TRBJ2-3
clone size: .
V gene: TRBV5-4
D gene: TRBD1
CDR3 protein: CASSWDRTIDTQYF
CDR3 DNA: TGTGCCAGCAGCTGGGACAGAACTATAGATACGCAGTATTTT

J gene: TRBJ2-7
clone size: .
V gene: TRBV3-1/TRBV3-2
D gene: .
CDR3 protein: CASSQGTETYEQYF
CDR3 DNA: TGTGCCAGCAGCCAAGGGACAGAGACCTACGAGCAGTACTTC

J gene: TRBJ1-1
clone size: many
V gene: TRBV27
D gene: .
CDR3 protein: CASSLSYTGAAFF
CDR3 DNA: TGTGCCAGCAGTTTGAGTTATACAGGCGCAGCTTTCTTT

J gene: TRBJ2-5
clone size: .
V gene: TRBV9
D gene: TRBD1
CDR3 protein: CASSARGLNSYETQYF
CDR3 DNA: TGTGCCAGCAGCGCCAGGGGGTTGAATTCGTATGAGACCCAGTACTTC

J gene: TRBJ2-1
clone size: .
V gene: TRBV7-3
D gene: .
CDR3 protein: CASSLGPTNEQFF
CDR3 DNA: TGTGCCAGCAGCTTAGGGCCCACCAATGAGCAGTTCTTC

J gene: TRBJ2-6
clone size: .
V gene: TRBV19
D gene: .
CDR3 protein: CASNPRQTSGANVLTF
CDR3 DNA: TGTGCCAGTAATCCCAGGCAGACGTCTGGGGCCAACGTCCTGACTTTC

J gene: TRBJ2-3
clone size: .
V gene: TRBV29-1
D gene: TRBD1
CDR3 protein: CSVGTGEADTQYF
CDR3 DNA: TGCAGCGTTGGGACAGGGGAGGCAGATACGCAGTATTTT

J gene: TRBJ2-5
clone size: .
V gene: TRBV6-5
D gene: .
CDR3 protein: CASSLDTVKTQYF
CDR3 DNA: TGTGCCAGCAGTCTCGATACAGTGAAGACCCAGTACTTC

J gene: TRBJ1-6
clone size: .
V gene: TRBV7-2
D gene: TRBD1
CDR3 protein: CASNFGTGGEYNSPLHF
CDR3 DNA: TGTGCCAGCAACTTCGGGACAGGGGGAGAATATAATTCACCCCTCCACTTT